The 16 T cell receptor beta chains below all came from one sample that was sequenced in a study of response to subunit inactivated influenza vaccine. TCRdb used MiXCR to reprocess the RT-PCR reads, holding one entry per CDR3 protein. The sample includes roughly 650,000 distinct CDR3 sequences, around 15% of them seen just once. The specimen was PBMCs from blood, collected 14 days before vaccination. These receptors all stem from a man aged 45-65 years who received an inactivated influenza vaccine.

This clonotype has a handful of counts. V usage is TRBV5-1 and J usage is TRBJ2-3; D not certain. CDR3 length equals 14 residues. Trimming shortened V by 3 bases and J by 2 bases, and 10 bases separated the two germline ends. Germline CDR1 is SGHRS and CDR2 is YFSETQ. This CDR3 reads CASSSRTATDTQYF. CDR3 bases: TGCGCCAGCAGCTCCCGAACAGCCACAGATACGCAGTATTTT.

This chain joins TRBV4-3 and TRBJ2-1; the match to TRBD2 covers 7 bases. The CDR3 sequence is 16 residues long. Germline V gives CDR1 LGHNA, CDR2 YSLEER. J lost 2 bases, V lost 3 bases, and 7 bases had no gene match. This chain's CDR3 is CASSHTIAGPYNEQFF. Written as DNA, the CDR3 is TGCGCCAGCAGCCATACGATAGCGGGCCCCTACAATGAGCAGTTCTTC.

CDR3: CASSPGLINHEQFF. Here the CDR3 DNA reads TGTGCCAGCAGTCCGGGACTCATTAACCATGAGCAGTTCTTC. The chain uses TRBV6-2 or TRBV6-3 and TRBJ2-1; perhaps TRBD2 as D (6 bases). Looked up from germline, CDR1 is MNHEY and CDR2 is SVGEGT. CDR3 length: 14 amino acids. The V end lost 5 bases, the J end lost 8 bases, and 16 bases lay between the germline ends.

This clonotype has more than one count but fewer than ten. CDR3 sequence: CASSQETSGGGATDTQYF. CDR3 sequence (DNA): TGCGCCAGCAGCCAAGAAACTAGCGGGGGGGGGGCCACAGATACGCAGTATTTT. The chain links TRBV4-3 to TRBJ2-3; 13 positions match TRBD2. CDR3 length: 18 amino acids. V shed 0 bases and J 2 bases; nucleotides not matched to a gene: 5. Germline V gene data show CDR1 as LGHNA and CDR2 as YSLEER.

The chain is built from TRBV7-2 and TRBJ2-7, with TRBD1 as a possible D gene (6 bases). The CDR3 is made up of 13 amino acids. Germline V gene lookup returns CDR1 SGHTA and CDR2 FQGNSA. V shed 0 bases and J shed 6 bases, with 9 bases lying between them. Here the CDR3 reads CASSLATGLEQYF. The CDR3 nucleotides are TGTGCCAGCAGCTTAGCCACAGGGCTCGAGCAGTACTTC.

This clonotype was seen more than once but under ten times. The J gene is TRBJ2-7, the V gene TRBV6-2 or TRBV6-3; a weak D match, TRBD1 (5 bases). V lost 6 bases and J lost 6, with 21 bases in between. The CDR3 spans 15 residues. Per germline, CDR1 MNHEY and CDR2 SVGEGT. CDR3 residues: CASRPSGHLSGEQYF. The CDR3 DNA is TGTGCCAGCAGACCCTCCGGACATCTTTCCGGCGAGCAGTACTTC.

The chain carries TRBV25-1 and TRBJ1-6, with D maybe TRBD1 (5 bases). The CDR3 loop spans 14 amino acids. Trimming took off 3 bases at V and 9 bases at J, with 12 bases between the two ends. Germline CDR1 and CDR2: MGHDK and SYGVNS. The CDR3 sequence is CASSDHGAGSPLHF. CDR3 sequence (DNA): TGTGCCAGCAGTGACCACGGGGCCGGTTCACCCCTCCACTTT.

The CDR3 DNA sequence: TGTGCCAGCTCACAGGTCGCCGGAGGAGGTCAAGAGACCCAGTACTTC. It encodes CASSQVAGGGQETQYF. The rearrangement uses TRBV18 and TRBJ2-5; possible D gene TRBD2, 5 bases. Trimming took off 4 bases at V and 2 bases at J, with 17 bases between the two ends. The CDR3 runs 16 residues. Germline-derived CDR1 and CDR2 are KGHSH and LQKENI.

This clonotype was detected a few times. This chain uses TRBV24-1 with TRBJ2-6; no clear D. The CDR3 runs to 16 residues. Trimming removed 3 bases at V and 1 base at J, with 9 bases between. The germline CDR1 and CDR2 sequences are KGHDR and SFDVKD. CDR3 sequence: CATSDDEISGANVLTF. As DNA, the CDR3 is TGTGCCACCAGTGATGACGAGATTTCTGGGGCCAACGTCCTGACTTTC.

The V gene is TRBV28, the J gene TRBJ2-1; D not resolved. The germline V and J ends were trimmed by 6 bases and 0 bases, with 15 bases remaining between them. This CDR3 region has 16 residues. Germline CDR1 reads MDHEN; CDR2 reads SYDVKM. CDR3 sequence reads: CASSPLEGRSYNEQFF. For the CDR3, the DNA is TGTGCCAGCAGCCCGTTGGAAGGGCGCTCCTACAATGAGCAGTTCTTC.

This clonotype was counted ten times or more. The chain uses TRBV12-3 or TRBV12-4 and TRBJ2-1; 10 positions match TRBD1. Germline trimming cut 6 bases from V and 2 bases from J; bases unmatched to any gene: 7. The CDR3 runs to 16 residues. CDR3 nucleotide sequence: TGTGCCAGCAGCGGACAGGGGGACCTTCCCTACAATGAGCAGTTCTTC. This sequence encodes CASSGQGDLPYNEQFF.

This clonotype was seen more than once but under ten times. The CDR3 loop is CASSPRRGRGDTEAFF. CDR3 coding DNA: TGCGCCAGCAGTCCGAGGAGGGGGAGGGGGGACACTGAAGCTTTCTTT. The chain uses TRBV4-3 and TRBJ1-1, with D tentatively TRBD1 (6 bases). The CDR3 has 16 amino acids. Germline CDR1 and CDR2: LGHNA and YSLEER. Trimming removed 6 bases at V and 3 bases at J, with 20 bases between.

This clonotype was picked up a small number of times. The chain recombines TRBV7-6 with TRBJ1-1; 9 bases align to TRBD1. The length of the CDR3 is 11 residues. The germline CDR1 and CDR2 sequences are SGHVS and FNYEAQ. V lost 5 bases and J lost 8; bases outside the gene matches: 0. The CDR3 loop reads CASSGTGEAFF. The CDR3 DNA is TGTGCCAGCAGCGGGACAGGGGAAGCTTTCTTT.

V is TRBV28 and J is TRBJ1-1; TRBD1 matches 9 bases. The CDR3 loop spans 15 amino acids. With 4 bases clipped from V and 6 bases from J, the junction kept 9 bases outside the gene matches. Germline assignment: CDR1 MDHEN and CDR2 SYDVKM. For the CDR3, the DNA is TGTGCCAGCAGTTCCGGGACAGGGTTTGTAGCTGAAGCTTTCTTT. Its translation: CASSSGTGFVAEAFF.

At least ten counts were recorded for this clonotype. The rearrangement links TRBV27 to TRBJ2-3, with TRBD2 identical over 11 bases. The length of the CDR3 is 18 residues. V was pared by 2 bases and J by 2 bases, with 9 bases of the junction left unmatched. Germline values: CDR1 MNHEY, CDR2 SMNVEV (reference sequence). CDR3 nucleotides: TGTGCCAGCAGTTTAAGTAGCGGGAGGGCCGGGAACACAGATACGCAGTATTTT. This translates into CASSLSSGRAGNTDTQYF.

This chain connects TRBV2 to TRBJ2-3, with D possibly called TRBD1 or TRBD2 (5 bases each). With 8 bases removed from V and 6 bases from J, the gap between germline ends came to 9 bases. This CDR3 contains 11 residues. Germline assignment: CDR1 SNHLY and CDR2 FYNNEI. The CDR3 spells CASGGLDTQYF. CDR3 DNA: TGTGCCAGCGGGGGTCTCGATACGCAGTATTTT.